The next 27 T cell receptor beta chains were all read from a single sample in a study of shared clonotypes between healthy human individuals. Produced via immunoSEQ multiplex PCR; TCRdb's table is partial and in-frame only. This table holds roughly 1,500,000 clones, roughly 98.5% found once. Sequencing used naive CD4+ T cells sorted from blood. This sample's subset: CD45RA+ positively selected. Receptors were obtained from a man aged 25-45 years in good health.

The J gene is TRBJ2-3, the V gene TRBV15; D is uncertain. Germline-derived CDR1 and CDR2 are LNHNV and YYDKDF (reference sequence). Trimming pared 8 bases from V and 0 bases from J, leaving 6 bases between. The CDR3 length is 12 residues. CDR3 protein: CATGRSTDTQYF. The CDR3 region has the DNA TGTGCCACCGGACGGAGCACAGATACGCAGTATTTT.

The chain couples TRBV19 to TRBJ1-3; D uncertain. Germline CDR1 and CDR2: LNHDA and SQIVND (reference sequence). The CDR3 has 13 amino acids. The germline V and J ends were trimmed by 7 bases and 0 bases, with 7 bases remaining between them. The CDR3 sequence: CASNEVSGNTIYF. In DNA form, the CDR3 reads TGTGCCAGTAACGAAGTCTCTGGAAACACCATATATTTT. Full variable domain (missing parts from reference TRBV19 and TRBJ1-3): DGGITQSPKYLFRKEGQNVTLSCEQNLNHDAMYWYRQDPGQGLRLIYYSQIVNDFQKGDIAEGYSVSREKKESFPLTVTSAQKNPTAFYLCASNEVSGNTIYFGEGSWLTVV.

The rearrangement links TRBV5-1 to TRBJ2-1; 9 bases match TRBD1. Per the germline V gene, CDR1 is SGHRS and CDR2 is YFSETQ. The CDR3 contains 18 residues. V was clipped by 0 bases and J by 2 bases; unmatched bases: 9. CDR3 in amino acids: CASSLGGTGPVTYNEQFF. The CDR3 DNA is TGCGCCAGCAGCTTGGGTGGGACAGGGCCGGTAACCTACAATGAGCAGTTCTTC.

The rearrangement links TRBV10-2 to TRBJ2-3; 9 bases are a match to TRBD1. In germline, CDR1 is WSHSY, CDR2 SAAADI. The junction had 17 bases not matched to a gene; V was cut back by 8 bases and J by 8 bases. CDR3 length: 16 amino acids. The CDR3 loop is CASAEDRGAVRGTQYF. The CDR3 bases are TGCGCCAGCGCGGAAGACAGGGGGGCTGTTAGAGGTACGCAGTATTTT.

Remarks on this clone: The identical CDR3 is also encoded by other nucleotide sequences in the sample. The V call is TRBV5-1, the J call TRBJ2-1, with TRBD2 as a possible D gene (6 bases). CDR1 is SGHRS, CDR2 YFSETQ, per germline. Trimming left V 4 bases short and J 0 bases short, with 14 bases between. The length of the CDR3 is 16 residues. CDR3 DNA: TGCGCCAGCAGCACGGGACTTCCGAGCTCCTACAATGAGCAGTTCTTC. Residues: CASSTGLPSSYNEQFF.

J is TRBJ2-7 and V is TRBV10-3, with 9 nucleotides matching TRBD2. V dropped 10 bases and J dropped 2; count of bases not matched to a gene: 6. This CDR3 contains 13 residues. Germline V gene sequence: CDR1 ENHRY, CDR2 SYGVKD. The CDR3 here is CATQTSGPYEQYF. For the CDR3, the DNA is TGTGCCACCCAGACTAGCGGACCCTACGAGCAGTACTTC.

In the case of this clone: The identical CDR3 is also encoded by other nucleotide sequences in the sample. This rearrangement joins TRBV29-1 to TRBJ2-3; 7 bases line up with TRBD2. The J segment lost 1 base and the V segment lost 7 bases, leaving 2 bases of the junction unmatched. Germline V lookup: CDR1 SQVTM, CDR2 ANQGSEA. The CDR3 contains 12 residues. The CDR3 region is CSGTRGTDTQYF. Written as DNA, the CDR3 is TGCAGCGGGACTAGGGGCACAGATACGCAGTATTTT.

This clone was seen a single time. At the DNA level, this CDR3 is encoded by other sequences in the same sample as well. The J gene is TRBJ2-2, the V gene TRBV28; D is perhaps TRBD2 (5 bases). The V end lost 3 bases, the J end lost 5 bases, and 7 bases lay between the germline ends. CDR1 MDHEN and CDR2 SYDVKM come from the germline V gene. The CDR3 is 13 amino acids. The CDR3 DNA is TGTGCCAGCAGTTTTCCGGGGACCGGGGAGCTGTTTTTT. This codes for CASSFPGTGELFF.

The chain is built from TRBV7-9 and TRBJ1-1, with unresolved D. The CDR3 length is 15 residues. The V and J ends lost 2 bases and 2 bases respectively, with 12 bases between them. Germline-derived CDR1 and CDR2 are SEHNR and FQNEAQ (reference sequence). In DNA, the CDR3 is TGTGCCAGCAGCTTATGGGCCGGGAAAAACACTGAAGCTTTCTTT. Protein sequence: CASSLWAGKNTEAFF. Using reference TRBV7-9 and TRBJ1-1 for the parts outside the CDR3, the full variable domain is DTGVSQNPRHKITKRGQNVTFRCDPISEHNRLYWYRQTLGQGPEFLTYFQNEAQLEKSRLLSDRFSAERPKGSFSTLEIQRTEQGDSAMYLCASSLWAGKNTEAFFGQGTRLTVV.

V is TRBV2 and J is TRBJ1-1; tentative D call: TRBD1 (6 bases). Trimming stripped 10 bases from V and 0 bases from J, with 12 bases between. CDR1 is SNHLY and CDR2 is FYNNEI in the germline V gene. This CDR3 is built from 13 residues. For the CDR3, the DNA is TGTGCCATCGAACAGGGACTGAACACTGAAGCTTTCTTT. Translating it yields CAIEQGLNTEAFF.

The gene calls are TRBV2 and TRBJ2-7, with TRBD1 as a possible D gene (6 bases). V was shortened by 2 bases and J by 2 bases, with 13 bases between the two germline ends. The CDR3 loop spans 15 amino acids. Germline V lookup: CDR1 SNHLY, CDR2 FYNNEI. CDR3 residues: CASSEIQGSPYEQYF. The CDR3 DNA sequence: TGTGCCAGCAGTGAAATACAGGGCTCCCCCTACGAGCAGTACTTC.

The chain carries TRBV5-1 and TRBJ2-3; 15 bases align to TRBD2. V shed 3 bases, J shed 5 bases, and the junction held 4 bases outside the gene matches. Germline V gene lookup returns CDR1 SGHRS and CDR2 YFSETQ. This CDR3 has 16 residues. CDR3 nucleotide sequence: TGCGCCAGCAGCTCTGGACTAGCGGGAGGGGAAGATACGCAGTATTTT. This gives the protein CASSSGLAGGEDTQYF.

This rearrangement joins TRBV28 to TRBJ2-1, with D perhaps given as TRBD1 or TRBD2 (5 bases each). Germline V gene sequence: CDR1 MDHEN, CDR2 SYDVKM. This CDR3 comprises 15 residues. V lost 2 bases and J 15 bases, leaving 23 bases between the germline ends. The CDR3 coding sequence is TGTGCCAGCAGTTTACCTCGTTCGGGACCAATTACCCGGTTCTTC. Translating it yields CASSLPRSGPITRFF.

This rearrangement joins TRBV28 to TRBJ1-2; 7 bases are a match to TRBD1. This CDR3 region has 14 residues. V shed 2 bases and J 2 bases; nucleotides not matched to a gene: 2. From germline, CDR1 is MDHEN and CDR2 SYDVKM. The CDR3 DNA reads TGTGCCAGCAGTTTAGCGGGACAGAACTATGGCTACACCTTC. This gives the protein CASSLAGQNYGYTF.

The chain has TRBV9 and TRBJ2-3, with 16 bases fitting TRBD2. V lost 3 bases, J lost 0 bases, and 4 bases stayed unmatched. CDR3 length: 18 residues. CDR1 and CDR2 (germline): SGDLS, YYNGEE. CDR3 protein: CASSGGLAGGFSTDTQYF. Here the CDR3 DNA reads TGTGCCAGCAGCGGGGGACTAGCGGGAGGGTTTAGCACAGATACGCAGTATTTT.

The chain combines TRBV29-1 with TRBJ1-1, with TRBD1 identical over 7 bases. The length of the CDR3 is 15 residues. V was pared by 1 base and J by 8 bases, with 13 bases of the junction left unmatched. Germline CDR1 is SQVTM and CDR2 is ANQGSEA. CDR3 region: CSVEAIQGPAGEAFF. The CDR3 nucleotides are TGCAGCGTTGAAGCAATACAGGGGCCGGCGGGAGAAGCTTTCTTT.

The V call is TRBV18, the J call TRBJ2-5, with D perhaps matching TRBD1 (5 bases). CDR1 is KGHSH and CDR2 is LQKENI in the germline V gene. The CDR3 runs to 13 residues. V lost 8 bases, J lost 5 bases, and 15 bases lay in between. The CDR3 coding sequence is TGTGCCAGCGGATTGGCAGGGCGGGAGACCCAGTACTTC. This translates into CASGLAGRETQYF. Based on the CDR3 plus reference TRBV18 and TRBJ2-5, the full variable domain is NAGVMQNPRHLVRRRGQEARLRCSPMKGHSHVYWYRQLPEEGLKFMVYLQKENIIDESGMPKERFSAEFPKEGPSILRIQQVVRGDSAAYFCASGLAGRETQYFGPGTRLLVL.

V and J are TRBV7-2 and TRBJ1-5, with no clear D. Trimming stripped 6 bases from V and 5 bases from J, with 14 bases between. CDR3 length: 14 residues. Germline V lookup: CDR1 SGHTA, CDR2 FQGNSA. CDR3 loop: CASSLSPGDQPQHF. The DNA for the CDR3 is TGTGCCAGCAGTCTATCTCCGGGCGATCAGCCCCAGCATTTT.

The DNA for the CDR3 is TGTGCCAGCGGACAGGACTACGAGCAGTACTTC. Residues: CASGQDYEQYF. V is TRBV7-2 and J is TRBJ2-7, with 7 bases fitting TRBD1. Trimming removed 8 bases from V and 3 bases from J; junction bases left unmatched: 1. CDR1 and CDR2 (germline): SGHTA, FQGNSA. CDR3 length equals 11 residues.

A single count supports this clone. The V and J genes are TRBV11-3 and TRBJ2-1, with D maybe TRBD1 (5 bases). The germline gives CDR1 SGHNT, CDR2 YENEEA. CDR3 size: 16 residues. The V end lost 3 bases, the J end lost 2 bases, and 14 bases lay between the germline ends. The CDR3 loop is CASSFEGAPAYNEQFF. The DNA of the CDR3 is TGTGCCAGCAGCTTTGAAGGGGCCCCGGCCTACAATGAGCAGTTCTTC.

The chain joins TRBV18 to TRBJ2-1, with D maybe TRBD1 (5 bases). The V end lost 2 bases, the J end lost 3 bases, and 14 bases lay between the germline ends. Germline values: CDR1 KGHSH, CDR2 LQKENI. CDR3 length: 16 amino acids. CDR3 region: CASSPIAGISYNEQFF. The CDR3 DNA is TGTGCCAGCTCACCAATCGCAGGGATAAGCTACAATGAGCAGTTCTTC.

With regard to this clone: Different DNA sequences within this sample yield the same CDR3. The V gene is TRBV28, the J gene TRBJ1-5, with a tentative D call TRBD1 (6 bases). Germline-derived CDR1 and CDR2 are MDHEN and SYDVKM. The CDR3 runs 15 residues. Between the trimmed V and J ends, which lost 5 bases and 6 bases, there was a span of 17 bases. The CDR3 loop is CASSPPGGSGQPQHF. The DNA for the CDR3 is TGTGCCAGCAGTCCCCCGGGGGGCTCGGGTCAGCCCCAGCATTTT.

The chain uses TRBV5-4 and TRBJ2-5; D gene unclear. Germline CDR1 SGHNT, CDR2 YYREEE (reference sequence). The CDR3 consists of 14 residues. Between the trimmed V and J ends, which lost 0 bases and 4 bases, there was a span of 10 bases. The chain's CDR3 is CASSLAVSRETQYF. CDR3 DNA: TGTGCCAGCAGCTTGGCTGTTAGCAGAGAGACCCAGTACTTC.

The chain has TRBV25-1 and TRBJ1-2; 7 bases are shared with TRBD1. This CDR3 spans 15 amino acids. Germline values: CDR1 MGHDK, CDR2 SYGVNS. V lost 3 bases and J lost 4; bases outside the gene matches: 8. DNA of the CDR3: TGTGCCAGCAGTGACCCGGGACAGCAATCCTATGGCTACACCTTC. This translates into CASSDPGQQSYGYTF.

The V call is TRBV29-1, the J call TRBJ2-5; D uncertain. The CDR3 is 12 residues long. V lost 4 bases, J lost 4 bases, and 10 bases lay in between. Germline-derived CDR1 and CDR2 are SQVTM and ANQGSEA. In DNA, the CDR3 is TGCAGCGTTGGTCTCATGGGAGAGACCCAGTACTTC. It codes for CSVGLMGETQYF.

The V gene is TRBV28, the J gene TRBJ2-7; no definite D call. From germline, CDR1 is MDHEN and CDR2 SYDVKM. This CDR3 is built from 13 residues. V gave up 7 bases and J gave up 4 bases, with 14 bases separating them. The CDR3 region is CASTTPPWYEQYF. For the CDR3, the DNA is TGTGCCAGCACCACACCCCCGTGGTACGAGCAGTACTTC.

This rearrangement joins TRBV29-1 to TRBJ2-4; possibly TRBD1 or TRBD2 for D (6 bases each). This CDR3 is built from 14 residues. V was trimmed by 4 bases and J by 7 bases, leaving 17 bases between them. Germline lookup yields CDR1 SQVTM and CDR2 ANQGSEA. In nucleotides, the CDR3 is TGCAGCGTTGCCGGACGGGGGCCTTCGAACATTCAGTACTTC. It is translated as CSVAGRGPSNIQYF.